This TCR beta chain was sequenced in a study of blood T cell repertoires in COVID-19. Looked up from germline, CDR1 is SGHNT and CDR2 is YYREEE (reference sequence). The trim removed 1 base at V and 5 bases at J, leaving 2 bases unmatched. The CDR3 is 13 residues long. Participants had their cohort set by participant-reported clinical history. Clones were read by immunoSEQ multiplex PCR, and TCRdb kept only the in-frame ones, dropping some. The data hold hundreds of thousands of clones, with 85% to 90% observed a single time. Material: PBMCs or T cells enriched from blood (not recorded which). V and J are TRBV5-4 and TRBJ2-7, with TRBD1 identical over 8 bases. This receptor was obtained from a man between 18 and 29 years old who had recovered from COVID-19. This CDR3 reads CASSLQGADEQYF. CDR3 nucleotide sequence: TGTGCCAGCAGCTTGCAGGGGGCTGACGAGCAGTACTTC.